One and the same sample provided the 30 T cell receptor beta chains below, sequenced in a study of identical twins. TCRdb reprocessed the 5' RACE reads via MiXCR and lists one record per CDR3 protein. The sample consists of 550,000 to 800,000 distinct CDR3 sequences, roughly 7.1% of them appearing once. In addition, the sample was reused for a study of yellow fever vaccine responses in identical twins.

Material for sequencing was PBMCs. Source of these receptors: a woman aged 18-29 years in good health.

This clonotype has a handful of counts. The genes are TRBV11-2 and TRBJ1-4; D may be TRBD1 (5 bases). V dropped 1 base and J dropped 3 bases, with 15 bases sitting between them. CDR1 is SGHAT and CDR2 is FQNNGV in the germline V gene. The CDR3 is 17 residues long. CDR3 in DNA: TGTGCCAGCAGCTTAGTTTCAGGGATGGAGGCTAATGAAAAACTGTTTTTT. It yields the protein CASSLVSGMEANEKLFF.

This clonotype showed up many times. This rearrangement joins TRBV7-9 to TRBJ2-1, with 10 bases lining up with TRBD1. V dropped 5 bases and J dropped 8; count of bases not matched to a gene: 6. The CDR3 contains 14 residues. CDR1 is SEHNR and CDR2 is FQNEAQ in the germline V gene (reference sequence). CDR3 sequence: CASSPGDRGHEQFF. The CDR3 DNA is TGTGCCAGCAGCCCAGGGGACAGGGGCCATGAGCAGTTCTTC.

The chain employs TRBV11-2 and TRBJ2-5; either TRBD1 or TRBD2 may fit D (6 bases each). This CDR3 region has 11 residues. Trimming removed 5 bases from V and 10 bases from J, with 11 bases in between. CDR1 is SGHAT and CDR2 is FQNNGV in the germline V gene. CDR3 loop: CASSARGLQYF. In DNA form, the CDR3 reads TGTGCCAGCAGCGCACGGGGGCTCCAGTACTTC.

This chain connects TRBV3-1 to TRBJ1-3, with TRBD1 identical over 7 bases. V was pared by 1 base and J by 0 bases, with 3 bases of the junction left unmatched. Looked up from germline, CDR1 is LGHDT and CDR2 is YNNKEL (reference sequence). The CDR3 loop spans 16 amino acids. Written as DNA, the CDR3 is TGTGCCAGCAGCCAAGCGACAGGGAACTCTGGAAACACCATATATTTT. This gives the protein CASSQATGNSGNTIYF.

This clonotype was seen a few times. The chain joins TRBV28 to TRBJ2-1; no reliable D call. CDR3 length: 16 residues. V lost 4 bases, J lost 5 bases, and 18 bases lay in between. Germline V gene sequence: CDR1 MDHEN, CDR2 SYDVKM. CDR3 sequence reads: CASSSPRQVPHNEQFF. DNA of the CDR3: TGTGCCAGCAGTTCCCCCCGGCAGGTTCCACACAATGAGCAGTTCTTC. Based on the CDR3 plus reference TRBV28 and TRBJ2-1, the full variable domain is DVKVTQSSRYLVKRTGEKVFLECVQDMDHENMFWYRQDPGLGLRLIYFSYDVKMKEKGDIPEGYSVSREKKERFSLILESASTNQTSMYLCASSSPRQVPHNEQFFGPGTRLTVL.

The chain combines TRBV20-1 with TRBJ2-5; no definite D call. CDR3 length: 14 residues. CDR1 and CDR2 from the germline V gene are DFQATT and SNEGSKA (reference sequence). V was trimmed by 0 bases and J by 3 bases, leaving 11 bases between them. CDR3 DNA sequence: TGCAGTGCTAGAGATGGAACCCCAAAAGAGACCCAGTACTTC. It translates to CSARDGTPKETQYF.

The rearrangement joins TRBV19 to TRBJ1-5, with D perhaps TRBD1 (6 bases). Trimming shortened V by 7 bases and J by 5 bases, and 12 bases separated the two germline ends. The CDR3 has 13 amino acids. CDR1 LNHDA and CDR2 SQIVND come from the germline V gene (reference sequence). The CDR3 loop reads CASMYREDQPQHF. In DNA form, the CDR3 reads TGTGCCAGTATGTACAGGGAAGATCAGCCCCAGCATTTT.

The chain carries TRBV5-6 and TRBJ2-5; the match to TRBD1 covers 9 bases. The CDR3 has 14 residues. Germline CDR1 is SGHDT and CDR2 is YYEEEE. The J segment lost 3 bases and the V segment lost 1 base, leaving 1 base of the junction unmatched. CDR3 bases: TGTGCCAGCAGCTTGCGACAGGGGGAAGAGACCCAGTACTTC. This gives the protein CASSLRQGEETQYF.

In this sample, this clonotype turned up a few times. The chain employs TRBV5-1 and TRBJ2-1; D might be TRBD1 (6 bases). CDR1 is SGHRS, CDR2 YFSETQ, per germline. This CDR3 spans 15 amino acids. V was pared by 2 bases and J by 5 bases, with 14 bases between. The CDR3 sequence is CASSFLTGSDNEQFF. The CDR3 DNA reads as TGCGCCAGCAGCTTCTTGACAGGTAGTGACAATGAGCAGTTCTTC.

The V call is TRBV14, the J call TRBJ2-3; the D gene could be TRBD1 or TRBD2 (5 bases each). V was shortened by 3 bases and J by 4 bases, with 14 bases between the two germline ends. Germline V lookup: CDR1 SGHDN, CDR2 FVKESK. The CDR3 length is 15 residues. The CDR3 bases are TGTGCCAGCAGCCACTCGGGACCCTGGGCAGATACGCAGTATTTT. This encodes CASSHSGPWADTQYF.

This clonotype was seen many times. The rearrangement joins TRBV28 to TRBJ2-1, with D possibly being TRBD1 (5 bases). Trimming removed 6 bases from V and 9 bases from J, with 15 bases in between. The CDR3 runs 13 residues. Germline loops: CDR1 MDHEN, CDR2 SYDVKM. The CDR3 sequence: CASSLSIQAEQFF. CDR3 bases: TGTGCCAGCAGCCTCAGTATACAGGCTGAGCAGTTCTTC.

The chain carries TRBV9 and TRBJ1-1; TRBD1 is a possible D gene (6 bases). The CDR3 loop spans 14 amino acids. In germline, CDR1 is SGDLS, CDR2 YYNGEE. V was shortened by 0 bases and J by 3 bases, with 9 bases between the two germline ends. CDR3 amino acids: CASSVAGVDTEAFF. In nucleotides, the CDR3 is TGTGCCAGCAGCGTAGCAGGGGTGGACACTGAAGCTTTCTTT.

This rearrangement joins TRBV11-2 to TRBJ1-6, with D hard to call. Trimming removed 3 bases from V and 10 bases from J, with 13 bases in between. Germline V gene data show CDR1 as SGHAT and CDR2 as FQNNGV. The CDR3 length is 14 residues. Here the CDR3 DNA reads TGTGCCAGCAGCTTTGACGGTTCAACATCACCCCTCCACTTT. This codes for CASSFDGSTSPLHF.

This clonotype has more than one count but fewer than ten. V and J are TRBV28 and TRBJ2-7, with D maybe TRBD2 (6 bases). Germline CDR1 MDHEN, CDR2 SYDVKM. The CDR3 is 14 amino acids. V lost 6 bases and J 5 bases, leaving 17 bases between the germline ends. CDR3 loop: CASRPDWDSNEQYF. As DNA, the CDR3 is TGTGCCAGCAGACCGGACTGGGACTCAAACGAGCAGTACTTC.

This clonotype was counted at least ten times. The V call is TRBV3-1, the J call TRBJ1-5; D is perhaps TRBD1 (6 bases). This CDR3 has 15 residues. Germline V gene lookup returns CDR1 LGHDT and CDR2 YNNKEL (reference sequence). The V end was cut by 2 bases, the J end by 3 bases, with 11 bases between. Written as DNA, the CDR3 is TGTGCCAGCAGCCAAAACAGGGTGTCCAATCAGCCCCAGCATTTT. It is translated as CASSQNRVSNQPQHF.

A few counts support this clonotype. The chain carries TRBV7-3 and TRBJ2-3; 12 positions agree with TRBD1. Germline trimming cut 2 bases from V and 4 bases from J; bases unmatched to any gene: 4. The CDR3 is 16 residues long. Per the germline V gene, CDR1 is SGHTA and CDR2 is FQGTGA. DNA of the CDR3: TGTGCCAGCAGCTTAGGGACAGGGGGCAATGCAGATACGCAGTATTTT. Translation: CASSLGTGGNADTQYF.

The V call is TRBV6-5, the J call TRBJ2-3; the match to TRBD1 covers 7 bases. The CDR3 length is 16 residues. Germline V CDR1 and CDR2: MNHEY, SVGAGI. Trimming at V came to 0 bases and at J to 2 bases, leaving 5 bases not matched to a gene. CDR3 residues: CASSYSRQGNTDTQYF. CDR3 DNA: TGTGCCAGCAGTTACTCGAGACAGGGTAACACAGATACGCAGTATTTT.

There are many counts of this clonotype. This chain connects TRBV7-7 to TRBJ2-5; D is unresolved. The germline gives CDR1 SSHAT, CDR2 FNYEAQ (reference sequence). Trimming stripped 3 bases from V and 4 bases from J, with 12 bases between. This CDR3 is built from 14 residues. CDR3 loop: CASSFSVVGETQYF. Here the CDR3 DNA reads TGTGCCAGCAGCTTTTCGGTGGTCGGAGAGACCCAGTACTTC.

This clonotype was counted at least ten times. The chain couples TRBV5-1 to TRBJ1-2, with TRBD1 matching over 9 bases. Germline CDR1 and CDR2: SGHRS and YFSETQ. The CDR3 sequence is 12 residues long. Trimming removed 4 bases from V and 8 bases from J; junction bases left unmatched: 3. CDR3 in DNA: TGCGCCAGCAGCCGACAGGGGGACGGCTACACCTTC. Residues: CASSRQGDGYTF.

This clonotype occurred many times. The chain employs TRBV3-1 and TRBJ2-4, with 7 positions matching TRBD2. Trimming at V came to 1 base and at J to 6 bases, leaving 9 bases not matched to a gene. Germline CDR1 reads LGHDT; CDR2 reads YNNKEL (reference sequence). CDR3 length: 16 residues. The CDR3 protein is CASSQGATSVGNIQYF. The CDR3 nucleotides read TGTGCCAGCAGCCAAGGGGCAACTAGCGTGGGAAACATTCAGTACTTC.

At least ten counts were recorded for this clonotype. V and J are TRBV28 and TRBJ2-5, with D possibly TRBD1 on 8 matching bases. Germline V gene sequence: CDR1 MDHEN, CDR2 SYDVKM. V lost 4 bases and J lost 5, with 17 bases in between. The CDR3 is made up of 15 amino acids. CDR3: CASSSPGQGGETQYF. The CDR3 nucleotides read TGTGCCAGCAGTTCGCCAGGACAGGGAGGGGAGACCCAGTACTTC.

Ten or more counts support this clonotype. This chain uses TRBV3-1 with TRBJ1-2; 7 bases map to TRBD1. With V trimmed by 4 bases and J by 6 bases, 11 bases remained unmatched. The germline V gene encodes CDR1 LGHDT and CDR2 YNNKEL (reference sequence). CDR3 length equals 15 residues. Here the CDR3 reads CASSLYTGAKDGYTF. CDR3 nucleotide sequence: TGTGCCAGCAGCCTATACACAGGGGCCAAGGATGGCTACACCTTC.

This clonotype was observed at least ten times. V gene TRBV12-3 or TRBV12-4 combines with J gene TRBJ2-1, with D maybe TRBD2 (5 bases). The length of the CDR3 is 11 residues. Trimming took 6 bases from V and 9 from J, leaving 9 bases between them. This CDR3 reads CASRAGGEQFF. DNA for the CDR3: TGTGCCAGCAGGGCAGGAGGTGAGCAGTTCTTC.

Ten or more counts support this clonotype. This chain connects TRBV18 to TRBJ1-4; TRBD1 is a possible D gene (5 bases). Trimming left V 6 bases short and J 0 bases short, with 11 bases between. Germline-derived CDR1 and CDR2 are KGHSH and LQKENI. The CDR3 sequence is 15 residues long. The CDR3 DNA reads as TGTGCCAGCTCGTTCCGGGACGCAACTAATGAAAAACTGTTTTTT. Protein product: CASSFRDATNEKLFF. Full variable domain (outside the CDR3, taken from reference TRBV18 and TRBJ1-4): NAGVMQNPRHLVRRRGQEARLRCSPMKGHSHVYWYRQLPEEGLKFMVYLQKENIIDESGMPKERFSAEFPKEGPSILRIQQVVRGDSAAYFCASSFRDATNEKLFFGSGTQLSVL.

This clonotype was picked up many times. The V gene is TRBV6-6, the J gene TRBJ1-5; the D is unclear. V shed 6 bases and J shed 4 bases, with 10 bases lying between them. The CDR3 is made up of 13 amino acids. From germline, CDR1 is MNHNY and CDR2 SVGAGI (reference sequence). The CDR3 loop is CASREWENQPQHF. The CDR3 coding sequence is TGTGCCAGCAGGGAGTGGGAAAATCAGCCCCAGCATTTT.

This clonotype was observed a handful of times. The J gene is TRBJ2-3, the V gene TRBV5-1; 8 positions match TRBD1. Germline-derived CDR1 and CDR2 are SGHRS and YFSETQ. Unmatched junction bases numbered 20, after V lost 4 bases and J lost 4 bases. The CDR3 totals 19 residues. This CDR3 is CASSLTWRTQGGRSDTQYF. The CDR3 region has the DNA TGCGCCAGCAGCCTGACTTGGAGAACACAGGGGGGAAGGTCAGATACGCAGTATTTT.

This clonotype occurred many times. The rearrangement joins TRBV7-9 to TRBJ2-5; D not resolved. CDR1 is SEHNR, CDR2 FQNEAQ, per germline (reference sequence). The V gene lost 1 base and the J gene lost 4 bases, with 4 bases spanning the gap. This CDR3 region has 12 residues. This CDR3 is CASSLDSETQYF. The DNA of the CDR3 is TGTGCCAGCAGCTTAGATTCAGAGACCCAGTACTTC.

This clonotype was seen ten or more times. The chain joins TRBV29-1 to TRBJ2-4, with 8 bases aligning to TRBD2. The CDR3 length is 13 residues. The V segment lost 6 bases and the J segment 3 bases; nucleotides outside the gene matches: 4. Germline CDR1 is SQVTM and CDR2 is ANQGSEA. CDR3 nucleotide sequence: TGCAGCGTCTTAGCGGGGTTCAAAAACATTCAGTACTTC. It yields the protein CSVLAGFKNIQYF.

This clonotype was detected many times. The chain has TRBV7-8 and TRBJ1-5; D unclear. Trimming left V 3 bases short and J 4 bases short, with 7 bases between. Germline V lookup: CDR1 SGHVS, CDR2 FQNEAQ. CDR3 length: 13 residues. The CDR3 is CASSLYENQPQHF. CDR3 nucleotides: TGTGCCAGCAGCTTGTACGAAAATCAGCCCCAGCATTTT.

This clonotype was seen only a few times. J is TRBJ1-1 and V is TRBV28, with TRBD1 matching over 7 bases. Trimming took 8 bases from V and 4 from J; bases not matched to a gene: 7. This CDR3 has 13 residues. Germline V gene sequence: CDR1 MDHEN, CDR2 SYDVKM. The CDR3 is CASFRGGGTEAFF. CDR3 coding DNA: TGTGCCAGCTTCAGGGGGGGGGGCACTGAAGCTTTCTTT.